A single sample is the source of the 27 T cell receptor beta chains below, sequenced in a study of blood T cell repertoires in COVID-19. The data were produced by immunoSEQ multiplex PCR, yet TCRdb's version contains in-frame clones alone and is incomplete. The sample has 55,000 to 65,000 clones, just under 85% seen once; the top ten hold 3.5% to 4.5%. Sequences were obtained from peripheral blood. Source of these receptors: a man between 60 and 70 years old with acute or convalescent COVID-19.

The gene calls are TRBV24-1 and TRBJ1-3, with D possibly matching TRBD1 (6 bases). This CDR3 is 14 amino acids long. V gave up 3 bases and J gave up 2 bases, with 7 bases separating them. Germline V gene lookup returns CDR1 KGHDR and CDR2 SFDVKD. CDR3 sequence: CATSDRTAGNTIYF. The DNA of the CDR3 is TGTGCCACCAGTGATCGGACAGCTGGAAACACCATATATTTT.

The chain couples TRBV10-2 to TRBJ2-3; D is perhaps TRBD2 (6 bases). The CDR3 has 10 amino acids. Germline CDR1 WSHSY, CDR2 SAAADI. V lost 11 bases and J lost 9, with 12 bases in between. The CDR3 region has the DNA TGCGCCGGAGGGTTTGAGACGCAGTATTTT. Translating it yields CAGGFETQYF.

This clone was observed a few times. The chain joins TRBV7-8 to TRBJ1-3; D is ambiguous. With 5 bases removed from V and 0 bases from J, the gap between germline ends came to 11 bases. The length of the CDR3 is 15 residues. CDR1 SGHVS and CDR2 FQNEAQ come from the germline V gene. CDR3 amino acids: CASSPRLSSGNTIYF. CDR3 in DNA: TGTGCCAGCAGCCCCCGTCTGAGCTCTGGAAACACCATATATTTT. Full variable domain (missing parts from reference TRBV7-8 and TRBJ1-3): GAGVSQSPRYKVAKRGQDVALRCDPISGHVSLFWYQQALGQGPEFLTYFQNEAQLDKSGLPSDRFFAERPEGSVSTLKIQRTQQEDSAVYLCASSPRLSSGNTIYFGEGSWLTVV.

CDR3 coding DNA: TGTGCCTGGAGTACCGCATGGGGGCTCCGGGAGACCCAGTACTTC. Its protein is CAWSTAWGLRETQYF. V usage is TRBV30 and J usage is TRBJ2-5; maybe TRBD1 (6 bases). Trimming stripped 2 bases from V and 5 bases from J, with 18 bases between. The germline V gene has CDR1 GTSNPN and CDR2 SVGIG (reference sequence). This CDR3 region has 15 residues. The full variable domain, rest sourced from reference TRBV30 and TRBJ2-5, is SQTIHQWPATLVQPVGSPLSLECTVEGTSNPNLYWYRQAAGRGLQLLFYSVGIGQISSEVPQNLSASRPQDRQFILSSKKLLLSDSGFYLCAWSTAWGLRETQYFGPGTRLLVL.

The chain links TRBV29-1 to TRBJ1-2; D unresolved. There are 14 residues in the CDR3. V dropped 5 bases and J dropped 7 bases, with 20 bases sitting between them. Per germline, CDR1 SQVTM and CDR2 ANQGSEA. The CDR3 DNA sequence: TGCAGCGTTATTTTGCTCCTGTCCTCCGGTGGCTACACCTTC. It is translated as CSVILLLSSGGYTF.

This clone was counted only a few times. The chain links TRBV29-1 to TRBJ2-2, with 11 bases identical to TRBD1. The CDR3 consists of 16 residues. The germline V gene encodes CDR1 SQVTM and CDR2 ANQGSEA. Trimming at V came to 1 base and at J to 7 bases, leaving 8 bases not matched to a gene. The CDR3 protein is CSVEGTGGGSLGELFF. The DNA of the CDR3 is TGCAGCGTTGAAGGGACAGGGGGCGGTTCACTCGGGGAGCTGTTTTTT.

This rearrangement joins TRBV7-9 to TRBJ1-2; no reliable D call. Germline lookup yields CDR1 SEHNR and CDR2 FQNEAQ (reference sequence). Trimming took 5 bases from V and 0 from J, leaving 7 bases between them. CDR3 size: 13 residues. The chain's CDR3 is CASSPISNYGYTF. The CDR3 region has the DNA TGTGCCAGCAGCCCAATTTCTAACTATGGCTACACCTTC.

The chain joins TRBV18 to TRBJ2-1; 7 bases are shared with TRBD2. Germline-derived CDR1 and CDR2 are KGHSH and LQKENI. V shed 4 bases and J 4 bases; nucleotides not matched to a gene: 10. The CDR3 sequence is 16 residues long. DNA for the CDR3: TGTGCCAGCTCACGCCCTCCTAGCGGCGATTACAATGAGCAGTTCTTC. Amino acids: CASSRPPSGDYNEQFF.

The chain carries TRBV9 and TRBJ2-3; D is undetermined. Germline CDR1 SGDLS, CDR2 YYNGEE. Between the trimmed V and J ends, which lost 3 bases and 0 bases, there was a span of 2 bases. The CDR3 extends over 12 amino acids. CDR3 loop: CASSASTDTQYF. The CDR3 coding sequence is TGTGCCAGCAGCGCGAGCACAGATACGCAGTATTTT.

V gene TRBV7-2 combines with J gene TRBJ2-2, with TRBD2 identical over 14 bases. Looked up from germline, CDR1 is SGHTA and CDR2 is FQGNSA. The V and J ends lost 5 bases and 5 bases, in that order; junction bases with no gene match: 10. The CDR3 totals 18 residues. The CDR3 nucleotides are TGTGCCAGCAGCGCTGGACTAGCGGGGGGTTGGAGGACCGGGGAGCTGTTTTTT. Translation: CASSAGLAGGWRTGELFF. The variable domain in full, completed from reference TRBV7-2 and TRBJ2-2, reads GAGVSQSPSNKVTEKGKDVELRCDPISGHTALYWYRQSLGQGLEFLIYFQGNSAPDKSGLPSDRFSAERTGGSVSTLTIQRTQQEDSAVYLCASSAGLAGGWRTGELFFGEGSRLTVL.

This clone was picked up one time. V and J are TRBV12-2 and TRBJ2-5; no DNA check was done on the table's D call, TRBD2. TRBV12-2 represents a pseudogene. CDR3 length equals 17 residues. The CDR3 protein is CASRLAFSGGTQETQYF. In DNA, the CDR3 is TGTGCAAGTCGCTTAGCCTTTAGCGGGGGGACCCAAGAGACCCAGTACTTC.

The chain has TRBV27 and TRBJ1-2, with D possibly TRBD1 on 5 matching bases. Trimming took 1 base from V and 3 from J, leaving 21 bases between them. Germline CDR1 and CDR2: MNHEY and SMNVEV (reference sequence). The CDR3 consists of 18 residues. The CDR3 nucleotides are TGTGCCAGCAGTTTATTGGGGGGGGAGGGTGGAGGAGACTATGGCTACACCTTC. It encodes CASSLLGGEGGGDYGYTF.

V and J are TRBV4-2 and TRBJ2-5, with a possible D match to TRBD2 (6 bases). Germline loops: CDR1 LGHNA, CDR2 YNFKEQ. Trimming pared 0 bases from V and 2 bases from J, leaving 10 bases between. This CDR3 has 15 amino acids. The CDR3 DNA follows: TGTGCCAGCAGCCAAGATCTTGGGGGGCAAGAGACCCAGTACTTC. Translated: CASSQDLGGQETQYF.

This rearrangement joins TRBV5-8 to TRBJ2-1; no clear D. Trimming took off 1 base at V and 9 bases at J, with 8 bases between the two ends. This CDR3 is 12 amino acids long. CDR1 is SGHTS, CDR2 YDEGEE, per germline. CDR3 residues: CASSLTIREQFF. For the CDR3, the DNA is TGTGCCAGCAGCTTGACAATCCGTGAGCAGTTCTTC. The entire variable domain, with the rest obtained from reference TRBV5-8 and TRBJ2-1, is as follows: EAGVTQSPTHLIKTRGQQATLRCSPISGHTSVYWYQQALGLGLQFLLWYDEGEERNRGNFPPRFSGRQFPNYSSELNVNALELEDSALYLCASSLTIREQFFGPGTRLTVL.

J is TRBJ1-1 and V is TRBV5-1; 7 bases line up with TRBD1. Unmatched junction bases numbered 15, after V lost 5 bases and J lost 5 bases. The CDR3 totals 16 residues. Germline V lookup: CDR1 SGHRS, CDR2 YFSETQ. CDR3 nucleotides: TGCGCCAGCAGAAGTCGCGCAGGGGGTGAAGGAACTGAAGCTTTCTTT. As protein: CASRSRAGGEGTEAFF.

This rearrangement joins TRBV2 to TRBJ1-2, with TRBD1 as a possible D gene (6 bases). The V and J ends lost 8 bases and 13 bases respectively, with 20 bases between them. This CDR3 comprises 12 residues. The germline gives CDR1 SNHLY, CDR2 FYNNEI. The CDR3 spells CASDIRGGPFTF. Here the CDR3 DNA reads TGTGCCAGCGATATCAGGGGAGGGCCTTTCACCTTC.

The rearrangement uses TRBV5-5 and TRBJ2-1; a weak D match, TRBD1 (5 bases). The length of the CDR3 is 13 residues. V was cut by 2 bases and J by 5 bases, with 8 bases left in between. Germline CDR1 and CDR2: SGHKS and YYEKEE (reference sequence). The CDR3 region is CASSLGVDNEQFF. Written as DNA, the CDR3 is TGTGCCAGCAGCTTAGGGGTGGACAATGAGCAGTTCTTC.

The CDR3 bases are TGTGCCAGCTGCGTGCTCGGGACAGGGGACGTTGGCAATCAGCCCCAGCATTTT. The encoded protein is CASCVLGTGDVGNQPQHF. V gene TRBV28 combines with J gene TRBJ1-5; 10 bases line up with TRBD1. The germline CDR1 and CDR2 sequences are MDHEN and SYDVKM. V lost 8 bases and J lost 2; bases outside the gene matches: 15. There are 18 residues in the CDR3.

V is TRBV19 and J is TRBJ1-4, with 9 positions matching TRBD1. The CDR3 runs 15 residues. The germline V gene encodes CDR1 LNHDA and CDR2 SQIVND (reference sequence). The ends lost 5 bases at V and 4 bases at J; junction bases unmatched: 5. DNA of the CDR3: TGTGCCAGTAGTCCGGGACAGGGCTTTAATGAAAAACTGTTTTTT. Amino acids: CASSPGQGFNEKLFF.

The chain links TRBV7-3 to TRBJ2-7; D perhaps matches TRBD1 (5 bases). The CDR3 contains 13 residues. Trimming removed 2 bases at V and 6 bases at J, with 11 bases between. Germline V gene lookup returns CDR1 SGHTA and CDR2 FQGTGA. CDR3 coding DNA: TGTGCCAGCAGCTTACAGGGAATGGGCGAGCAGTACTTC. Translating gives CASSLQGMGEQYF. Supplemented by reference TRBV7-3 and TRBJ2-7, the full variable domain reads GAGVSQTPSNKVTEKGKYVELRCDPISGHTALYWYRQSLGQGPEFLIYFQGTGAADDSGLPNDRFFAVRPEGSVSTLKIQRTERGDSAVYLCASSLQGMGEQYFGPGTRLTVT.

The J gene is TRBJ1-3, the V gene TRBV2, with a tentative D call TRBD1 (5 bases). The germline CDR1 and CDR2 sequences are SNHLY and FYNNEI. Trimming shortened V by 2 bases and J by 5 bases, and 10 bases separated the two germline ends. The CDR3 contains 14 residues. CDR3 sequence (DNA): TGTGCCAGCAGTGAAAAGGGGCGTAGAAACACCATATATTTT. It encodes CASSEKGRRNTIYF.

The chain is built from TRBV11-2 and TRBJ1-2, with 7 bases matching TRBD1. The CDR3 consists of 16 residues. V was clipped by 2 bases and J by 7 bases; unmatched bases: 13. Germline-derived CDR1 and CDR2 are SGHAT and FQNNGV. This CDR3 reads CASSLSIAGGEGGYTF. DNA of the CDR3: TGTGCCAGCAGCTTAAGCATCGCAGGGGGAGAGGGTGGCTACACCTTC.

The V call is TRBV27, the J call TRBJ1-1; no clear D gene. Germline CDR1 and CDR2: MNHEY and SMNVEV (reference sequence). The CDR3 runs to 10 residues. CDR3 sequence: CPIQDTEAFF. The CDR3 coding sequence is TGTCCCATCCAGGACACTGAAGCTTTCTTT.

The J gene is TRBJ2-3, the V gene TRBV2; 13 bases are a match to TRBD2. The CDR3 sequence is 15 residues long. J gave up 5 bases and V 5 bases, and 4 bases lay outside the gene matches. Germline CDR1 and CDR2: SNHLY and FYNNEI. As DNA, the CDR3 is TGTGCCAGCAGTAGACTAGCGGGGGGAGGAGATACGCAGTATTTT. Its translation is CASSRLAGGGDTQYF.

The chain joins TRBV6-1 to TRBJ2-2; 16 bases match TRBD2. Germline V gives CDR1 MNHNS, CDR2 SASEGT. With V trimmed by 4 bases and J by 4 bases, 6 bases remained unmatched. CDR3 length: 18 residues. CDR3 loop: CASSGSGTSGGATGELFF. CDR3 sequence (DNA): TGTGCCAGCAGTGGCTCCGGGACTAGCGGGGGGGCCACCGGGGAGCTGTTTTTT.

The CDR3 reads CASSPGTSGQFF. In DNA form, the CDR3 reads TGTGCCAGCAGCCCGGGCACGAGCGGGCAGTTCTTC. V and J are TRBV11-2 and TRBJ2-1; D possibly corresponds to TRBD2 (5 bases). There are 12 residues in the CDR3. The germline V gene encodes CDR1 SGHAT and CDR2 FQNNGV. Trimming pared 5 bases from V and 12 bases from J, leaving 14 bases between.

The J gene is TRBJ2-7, the V gene TRBV9; 9 bases are shared with TRBD1. Unmatched junction bases numbered 7, after V lost 3 bases and J lost 3 bases. CDR3 length: 15 residues. Germline loops: CDR1 SGDLS, CDR2 YYNGEE. The CDR3 sequence: CASSAGQGIGYEQYF. The CDR3 DNA is TGTGCCAGCAGCGCCGGACAGGGGATCGGCTACGAGCAGTACTTC.